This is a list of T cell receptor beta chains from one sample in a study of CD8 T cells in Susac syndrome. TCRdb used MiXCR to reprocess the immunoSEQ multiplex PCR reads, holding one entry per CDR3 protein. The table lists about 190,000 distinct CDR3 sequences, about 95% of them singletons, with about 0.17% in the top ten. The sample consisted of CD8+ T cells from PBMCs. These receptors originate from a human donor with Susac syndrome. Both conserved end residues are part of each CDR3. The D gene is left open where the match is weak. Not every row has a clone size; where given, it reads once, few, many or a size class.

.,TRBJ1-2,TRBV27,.,TGTGCCAGCGGCAGTAACTATGGCTACACCTTC,CASGSNYGYTF
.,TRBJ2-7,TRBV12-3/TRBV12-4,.,TGTGCCAGCAGTTTTGCAAAACTCTCCTACGAGCAGTACTTC,CASSFAKLSYEQYF
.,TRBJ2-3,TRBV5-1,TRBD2,TGCGCCAGCAGCCCTAACCCGACTAGCGTCACAGATACGCAGTATTTT,CASSPNPTSVTDTQYF
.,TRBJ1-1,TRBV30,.,TGTGCCGGCGCTGGGGACGCGAACACTGAAGCTTTCTTT,CAGAGDANTEAFF
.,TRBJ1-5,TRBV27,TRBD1,TGTGCCAGCAGTCCGTCAACAGGGGAGGTCAATCAGCCCCAGCATTTT,CASSPSTGEVNQPQHF
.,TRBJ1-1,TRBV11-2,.,TGTGCCAGCAGCCCCTCGGGGCCCAACACTGAAGCTTTCTTT,CASSPSGPNTEAFF
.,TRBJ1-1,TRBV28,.,TGTGCCAGCAGTTTTGAGTTTAGGGTGAACACTGAAGCTTTCTTT,CASSFEFRVNTEAFF
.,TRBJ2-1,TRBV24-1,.,TGTGCCACCAGTTGGGGGGAGTCTGTTACTAGCTCCTACAATGAGCAGTTCTTC,CATSWGESVTSSYNEQFF
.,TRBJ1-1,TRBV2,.,TGTGCCAGCAGTGTTGGGGAGAGCACTGAAGCTTTCTTT,CASSVGESTEAFF
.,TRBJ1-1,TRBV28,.,TGTGCCAGCAGGAGGGGTGGTCGCACTGAAGCTTTCTTT,CASRRGGRTEAFF
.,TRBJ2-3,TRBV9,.,TGTGCCAGCAGCCCGATGGGGAGCCACACAGATACGCAGTATTTT,CASSPMGSHTDTQYF
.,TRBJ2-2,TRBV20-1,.,TGCAGTGCTAGAGATCTCAGCACCGGGGAGCTGTTTTTT,CSARDLSTGELFF
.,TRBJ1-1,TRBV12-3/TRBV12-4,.,TGTGCCAGCAGTTTTATGGCAGATGAAGCTTTCTTT,CASSFMADEAFF
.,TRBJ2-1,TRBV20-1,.,TGCAGTGCTCGGACGGCACCGGCGGATGAGCAGTTCTTC,CSARTAPADEQFF
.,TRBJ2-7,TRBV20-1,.,TGCAGTGCTATCCAGGGTAGTTACGAGCAGTACTTC,CSAIQGSYEQYF
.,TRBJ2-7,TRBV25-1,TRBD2,TGTGCCAGCACCGGGGGGGATTCCTACGAGCAGTACTTC,CASTGGDSYEQYF
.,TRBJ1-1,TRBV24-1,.,TGTGCCACCAGTGATTTCAAAGGGGCAGAAGCTTTCTTT,CATSDFKGAEAFF
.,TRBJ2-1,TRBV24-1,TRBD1,TGTGCCACCGGCGGGGACAGGGGGCCGCATGAGCAGTTCTTC,CATGGDRGPHEQFF
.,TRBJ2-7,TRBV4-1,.,TGCGCCAGCAGCCTCTTAGCGGAGAGCTCCTACGAGCAGTACTTC,CASSLLAESSYEQYF
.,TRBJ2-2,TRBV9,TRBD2,TGTGCCAGCAGCTCAGCGGGAGATTTGTCCGGCGGGGAGCTGTTTTTT,CASSSAGDLSGGELFF
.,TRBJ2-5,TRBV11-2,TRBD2,TGTGCCAGCAGCTTCACTAGCGGGAAACAAGAGACCCAGTACTTC,CASSFTSGKQETQYF
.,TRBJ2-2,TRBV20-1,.,TGCAGTGCTAGAGATGATAGTAGCGGGAACACCGGGGAGCTGTTTTTT,CSARDDSSGNTGELFF
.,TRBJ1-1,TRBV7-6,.,TGTGCCAGCAGCGACGGACAGCTTAACACTGAAGCTTTCTTT,CASSDGQLNTEAFF
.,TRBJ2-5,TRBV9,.,TGTGCCAGCAGCGCCGGGACGCTACAAGAGACCCAGTACTTC,CASSAGTLQETQYF
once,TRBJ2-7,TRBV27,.,TGTGCCAGCAGTTTAACCAATGGCGAGCAGTACTTC,CASSLTNGEQYF
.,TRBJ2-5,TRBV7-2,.,TGTGCCAGCAGCCTAAGTGGCACTCAAGAGACCCAGTACTTC,CASSLSGTQETQYF
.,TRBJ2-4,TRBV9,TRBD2,TGTGCCAGCAGCGTCGATACTAGCGCATCGGCCAAAAACATTCAGTACTTC,CASSVDTSASAKNIQYF
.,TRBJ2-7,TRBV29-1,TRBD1,TGCAGCGTGTTGGGACAGGGGCCCTACGAGCAGTACTTC,CSVLGQGPYEQYF
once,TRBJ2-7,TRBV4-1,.,TGCGCCAGCAGCCAAGATGCGGGCAGGCCCTACGAGCAGTACTTC,CASSQDAGRPYEQYF